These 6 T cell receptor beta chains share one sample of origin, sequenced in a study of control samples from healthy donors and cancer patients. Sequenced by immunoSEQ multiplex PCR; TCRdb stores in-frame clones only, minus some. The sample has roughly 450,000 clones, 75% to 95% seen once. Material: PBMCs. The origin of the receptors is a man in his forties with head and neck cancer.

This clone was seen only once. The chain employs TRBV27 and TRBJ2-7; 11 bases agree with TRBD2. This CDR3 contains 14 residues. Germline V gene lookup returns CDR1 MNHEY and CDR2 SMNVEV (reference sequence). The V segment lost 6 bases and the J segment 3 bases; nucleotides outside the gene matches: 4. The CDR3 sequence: CASRGLAGGYEQYF. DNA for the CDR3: TGTGCCAGCAGAGGGCTAGCGGGAGGCTACGAGCAGTACTTC.

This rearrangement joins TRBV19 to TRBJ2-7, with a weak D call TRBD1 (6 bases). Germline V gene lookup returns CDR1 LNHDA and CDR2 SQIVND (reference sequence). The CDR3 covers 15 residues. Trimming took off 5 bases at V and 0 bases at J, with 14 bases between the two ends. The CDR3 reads CASSRTTGLSYEQYF. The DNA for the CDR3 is TGTGCCAGTAGTCGTACGACAGGTCTCTCCTACGAGCAGTACTTC. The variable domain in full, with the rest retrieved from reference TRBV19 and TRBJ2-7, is DGGITQSPKYLFRKEGQNVTLSCEQNLNHDAMYWYRQDPGQGLRLIYYSQIVNDFQKGDIAEGYSVSREKKESFPLTVTSAQKNPTAFYLCASSRTTGLSYEQYFGPGTRLTVT.

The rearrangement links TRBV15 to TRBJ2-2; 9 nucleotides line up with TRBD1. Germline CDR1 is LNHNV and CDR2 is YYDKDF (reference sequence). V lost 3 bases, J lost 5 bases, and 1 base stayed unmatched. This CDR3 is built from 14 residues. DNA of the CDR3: TGTGCCACCAGCAGGGGGACAGGGACCGGGGAGCTGTTTTTT. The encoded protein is CATSRGTGTGELFF.

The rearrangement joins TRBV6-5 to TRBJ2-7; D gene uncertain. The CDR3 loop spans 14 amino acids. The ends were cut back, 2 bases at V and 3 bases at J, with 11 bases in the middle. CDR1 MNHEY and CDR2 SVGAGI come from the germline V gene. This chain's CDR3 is CASSYSQANYEQYF. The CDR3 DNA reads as TGTGCCAGCAGTTACAGTCAGGCCAACTACGAGCAGTACTTC.

The CDR3 region has the DNA TGTGCCAGCTCACCACCGGCGCCGGGAGGGGCCAACGTCCTGACTTTC. Residues: CASSPPAPGGANVLTF. The chain has TRBV18 and TRBJ2-6, with D possibly TRBD2 on 5 matching bases. This CDR3 is 16 amino acids long. Germline lookup yields CDR1 KGHSH and CDR2 LQKENI. The V end lost 0 bases, the J end lost 4 bases, and 10 bases lay between the germline ends.

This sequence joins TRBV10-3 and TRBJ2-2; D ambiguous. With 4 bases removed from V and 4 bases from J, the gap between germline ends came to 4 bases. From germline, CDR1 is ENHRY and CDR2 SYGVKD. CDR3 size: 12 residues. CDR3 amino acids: CAISGVTGELFF. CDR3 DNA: TGTGCCATCAGTGGGGTCACCGGGGAGCTGTTTTTT.